This TCR beta chain comes out of a study of glioma-infiltrating T cells after dendritic cell vaccination. The assay was immunoSEQ multiplex PCR, and TCRdb's table has in-frame clones only and misses some. The sample lists fewer than 90,000 clones, roughly 80% occurring once. As for time point: after dendritic cell vaccination, including at tumor progression/relapse. The germline gives CDR1 SGDLS, CDR2 YYNGEE. V shed 3 bases, J shed 11 bases, and the junction held 11 bases outside the gene matches. The CDR3 is 14 residues long. Sequencing was performed on blood, taken after dendritic cell vaccination. The rearrangement links TRBV9 to TRBJ2-1, with 7 bases aligning to TRBD1. The clonotype was recovered from a human donor with glioblastoma. CDR3 bases: TGTGCCAGCAGCGAGACAGGGACCGGTGGGCAGCAGTTCTTC. As protein: CASSETGTGGQQFF.